Listed below are T cell receptor beta chains from one sample, sequenced in a study of CD8+ T cells in alopecia areata. The assay was immunoSEQ multiplex PCR, and TCRdb's table has in-frame clones only and misses some. The sample lists some 180,000 clones; 50% to 70% were seen once. Sample: CD4+ T cells sorted from blood, taken at week 0. These receptors all come from a human donor with alopecia areata. Both conserved end residues are part of each CDR3. A D gene is named only where the DNA matches it firmly. Expanded clones are given a class, and other clones once, few, many or no size at all.

>TRBJ1-2|TRBD1|TRBV29-1|.
TGCAGCGTTGAACCCCAGGACAGGGCAGGCTACACCTTC
CSVEPQDRAGYTF
>TRBJ2-1|.|TRBV30|.
TGTGCCTGGAGTGTACGGGTTTATGAGCAGTTCTTC
CAWSVRVYEQFF
>TRBJ1-2|.|TRBV29-1|few
TGCAGCGTAGTGGACACAATAATTAACTATGGCTACACCTTC
CSVVDTIINYGYTF
>TRBJ2-3|TRBD1|TRBV25-1|.
TGTGCCAGCAGTCCTAAGGGGGCCGCGCAGTATTTT
CASSPKGAAQYF
>TRBJ2-5|.|TRBV7-2|.
TGTGCCAGCAGCTTAGAGCGAACTGTCGAGACCCAGTACTTC
CASSLERTVETQYF
>TRBJ1-2|TRBD1|TRBV30|.
TGTGCCTGTAAGATAACAGGGGGCGCTTCTGGCTACACCTTC
CACKITGGASGYTF
>TRBJ2-5|.|TRBV29-1|.
TGCAGCGTTGAACCGATGGACACGACCCAAGAGACCCAGTACTTC
CSVEPMDTTQETQYF
>TRBJ1-1|.|TRBV29-1|few
TGCAGCGTTCGTCGGGCTAGGGAAGCTTTCTTT
CSVRRAREAFF
>TRBJ2-2|.|TRBV29-1|few
TGCAGCGCCGAAGGGAGTGATGCGAACACCGGGGAGCTGTTTTTT
CSAEGSDANTGELFF
>TRBJ2-1|TRBD2|TRBV5-1|.
TGCGCCAGCAGCGCCGGGACTAGCGGAACCTACAATGAGCAGTTCTTC
CASSAGTSGTYNEQFF
>TRBJ2-2|.|TRBV28|.
TGTGCCAGCAGTTTACGCCTAACGAACACCGGGGAGCTGTTTTTT
CASSLRLTNTGELFF
>TRBJ2-2|.|TRBV5-6|.
TGTGCCAGCAGTAATCCTCCCCGGGGGTACACCGGGGAGCTGTTTTTT
CASSNPPRGYTGELFF
>TRBJ2-2|.|TRBV6-6|.
TGTGCCAGCAGTTACCTCGGGTCCACCGGGGAGCTGTTTTTT
CASSYLGSTGELFF
>TRBJ2-1|.|TRBV7-2|.
TGTGCCAGCAGCTTAGATTCTCCTCGAACTATATACAATGAGCAGTTCTTC
CASSLDSPRTIYNEQFF
>TRBJ2-1|.|TRBV5-1|few
TGCGCCAGCAGTTATGAACCCCTTGCGAGTGAGCAGTTCTTC
CASSYEPLASEQFF
>TRBJ1-1|.|TRBV29-1|.
TGCAGCGTCCGGACAGTCCTGACCACTGAAGCTTTCTTT
CSVRTVLTTEAFF
>TRBJ2-2|.|TRBV30|few
TGTGCCTGGGTCCCGGGACTCATTACCGGGGAGCTGTTTTTT
CAWVPGLITGELFF
>TRBJ1-2|.|TRBV20-1|.
TGCAGTGCTAGAGAAGGGGGTGGCTACACCTTC
CSAREGGGYTF
>TRBJ2-5|TRBD1|TRBV14|.
TGTGCCAGCAGCCAAGGACAGGGGTTTTGGGAGACCCAGTACTTC
CASSQGQGFWETQYF
>TRBJ1-1|.|TRBV29-1|.
TGCAGCGCTGGGACCTGGGAGGGTACTGAAGCTTTCTTT
CSAGTWEGTEAFF
>TRBJ2-3|TRBD2|TRBV29-1|.
TGCAGCGTTGCCGGGACTAGCGAAGTCACAGATACGCAGTATTTT
CSVAGTSEVTDTQYF
>TRBJ2-3|.|TRBV5-1|.
TGCGCCAGCCAAGCAACAGATACGCAGTATTTT
CASQATDTQYF
>TRBJ1-2|.|TRBV4-3|.
TGCGCCAGCAGCCAAGATGAGTGGGGCTACACCTTC
CASSQDEWGYTF
>TRBJ2-3|TRBD2|TRBV11-2|.
TGTGCCAGCAGTTACGGGACTAGGGATACGCAGTATTTT
CASSYGTRDTQYF
>TRBJ2-1|.|TRBV29-1|few
TGCAGCGTTGAGTTGGGCAGCTCCTACAATGAGCAGTTCTTC
CSVELGSSYNEQFF
>TRBJ1-4|.|TRBV29-1|.
TGCAGCGTTGCCGATACTACAAGGGGAAAACTGTTTTTT
CSVADTTRGKLFF
>TRBJ2-4|.|TRBV29-1|few
TGCAGCGTCGCTGCGGGTCTGGCCAAAAACATTCAGTACTTC
CSVAAGLAKNIQYF
>TRBJ2-4|.|TRBV10-3|many
TGTGCCATCAGTGAGTCTTCGGGGGCGAACGGAAACATTCAGTACTTC
CAISESSGANGNIQYF